This TCR beta chain was identified in a study of vaccination and CD4 T cells after COVID-19. As to treatment: roughly 10-day PBMC culture with coronavirus spike peptide pools or control peptides (ViraFEST assay). V shed 5 bases and J shed 0 bases, with 15 bases lying between them. The CDR3 contains 16 residues. The germline V gene has CDR1 SGHRS and CDR2 YFSETQ. As to this clonotype: The antigen is not known.

With the Oncomine TCR Beta short-read assay, DNA from cultured CD4+ T cells was sequenced. Investigators obtained genomic DNA by extraction from cultured CD4+ T cells. TCRdb re-called the PCR reads through MiXCR, storing one row per CDR3 protein. The table includes around 12,000 distinct CDR3 sequences, around 60% detected once. The sample was CD4+ T cells from blood, cultured in vitro. This chain links TRBV5-1 with TRBJ2-1; possibly TRBD1 for D (5 bases). This receptor was obtained from a human donor who had recovered from COVID-19. The CDR3 loop is CASSLSDSSSYNEQFF. In nucleotides, the CDR3 is TGCGCCAGCAGTTTAAGTGACAGTAGCTCCTACAATGAGCAGTTCTTC. Full variable domain (rest looked up from reference TRBV5-1 and TRBJ2-1): KAGVTQTPRYLIKTRGQQVTLSCSPISGHRSVSWYQQTPGQGLQFLFEYFSETQRNKGNFPGRFSGRQFSNSRSEMNVSTLELGDSALYLCASSLSDSSSYNEQFFGPGTRLTVL.